These T cell receptor beta chains were read from a single sample in a study of cytomegalovirus exposure and HLA in healthy donors. Method: immunoSEQ multiplex PCR; TCRdb's copy keeps in-frame clones and lacks some. The sample contains about 140,000 clones, 65% to 85% of which appear only once. The material sequenced was PBMCs. The source of these receptors is a male donor in good health and CMV-seronegative. Each CDR3 is given with its conserved first and last residue. The D gene is left open where the match is weak. Size tells how often a clone was seen (once, few, many) or the class of an expanded clone, and some rows leave it out.

d_call | j_call | clone_size | v_call | cdr3_nt | cdr3_aa
. | TRBJ2-5 | . | TRBV6-5 | TGTGCCAGCAGTTACTCTGGACAGAGGCAAGAGACCCAGTACTTC | CASSYSGQRQETQYF
TRBD1 | TRBJ1-2 | . | TRBV6-5 | TGTGCCAGCAGTTACCAGGGGGCGGTGGGCTACACCTTC | CASSYQGAVGYTF
TRBD1 | TRBJ1-4 | . | TRBV10-3 | TGTGCCATCAGGGGGGGACAGGGGGATTCCTTGTTTTTT | CAIRGGQGDSLFF
. | TRBJ1-2 | . | TRBV19 | TGTGCCAGTCACACAGGGTCTTCTGGCTACACCTTC | CASHTGSSGYTF
TRBD1 | TRBJ1-2 | . | TRBV7-2 | TGTGCCAGCAGCACATTTGGGCTAGGGGGCCCCTCAAACTATGGCTACACCTTC | CASSTFGLGGPSNYGYTF
. | TRBJ2-5 | . | TRBV29-1 | TGCAGCGGCGTGTTTTTACAAGAGACCCAGTACTTC | CSGVFLQETQYF
. | TRBJ2-7 | once | TRBV5-1 | TGCGCCAGCAGGTTCGACAGCTCCTACGAGCAGTACTTC | CASRFDSSYEQYF
TRBD2 | TRBJ2-7 | . | TRBV5-1 | TGCGCCAGCAGGGCTAGCGGGGGCGCCTACGAGCAGTACTTC | CASRASGGAYEQYF
TRBD2 | TRBJ2-7 | . | TRBV28 | TGTGCCAGCAGTTTCTCAGCGGGAGTTTACGAGCAGTACTTC | CASSFSAGVYEQYF
TRBD1 | TRBJ1-5 | few | TRBV6-1 | TGTGCCAGCATCAGGACAGGGCTCAATCAGCCCCAGCATTTT | CASIRTGLNQPQHF
TRBD2 | TRBJ2-1 | . | TRBV29-1 | TGCAGCGTTGAAGATCACGGACTAGCGGCTTACAATGAGCAGTTCTTC | CSVEDHGLAAYNEQFF